The 17 T cell receptor beta chains presented below share a single source sample, sequenced in a study of shared clonotypes between healthy human individuals. Clones were read by immunoSEQ multiplex PCR, and TCRdb kept only the in-frame ones, dropping some. The sample consists of approximately 1.9 million clones, 80% to 95% of them appearing once. CD45RO-negative, CCR7-positively selected cells formed the naive CD8 fraction, excluding terminally differentiated effector memory CD45RA+ cells. The sequencing sample was made of naive CD8+ T cells from PBMCs. All receptors derive from a man younger than 35 in good health. Some clones in this sample may be carry-over from other donors' samples.

This clone was seen only once. The J gene is TRBJ2-1, the V gene TRBV28; weak D call: TRBD1 (5 bases). This CDR3 is 14 amino acids long. Germline V gene data show CDR1 as MDHEN and CDR2 as SYDVKM. Trimming stripped 7 bases from V and 7 bases from J, with 17 bases between. Written as DNA, the CDR3 is TGTGCCAGCAACCCCCGAAAAAGGGGAAATGAGCAGTTCTTC. It yields the protein CASNPRKRGNEQFF.

V usage is TRBV19 and J usage is TRBJ2-7, with 7 positions matching TRBD1. The germline CDR1 and CDR2 sequences are LNHDA and SQIVND (reference sequence). V lost 8 bases, J lost 3 bases, and 13 bases stayed unmatched. The CDR3 has 15 residues. CDR3 in DNA: TGTGCCAGTGGGCCGGGACAGACGTACCTCTACGAGCAGTACTTC. It specifies CASGPGQTYLYEQYF.

The rearrangement links TRBV7-2 to TRBJ2-3; 9 bases fit TRBD2. The V gene's germline CDR1 is SGHTA and CDR2 FQGNSA. Trimming took 4 bases from V and 2 from J; bases not matched to a gene: 7. This CDR3 has 16 amino acids. The CDR3 spells CASSSAGGPSTDTQYF. The CDR3 region has the DNA TGTGCCAGCAGCTCAGCGGGAGGACCCTCCACAGATACGCAGTATTTT.

The rearrangement joins TRBV15 to TRBJ1-3; D is undetermined. V was trimmed by 0 bases and J by 0 bases, leaving 24 bases between them. CDR1 is LNHNV, CDR2 YYDKDF, per germline (reference sequence). CDR3 length: 21 residues. Written as DNA, the CDR3 is TGTGCCACCAGCAGAGATCCGGAAGGGTCGGTCTACGATGACTCTGGAAACACCATATATTTT. This sequence encodes CATSRDPEGSVYDDSGNTIYF. Together with reference TRBV15 and TRBJ1-3, the CDR3 gives the full variable domain: DAMVIQNPRYQVTQFGKPVTLSCSQTLNHNVMYWYQQKSSQAPKLLFHYYDKDFNNEADTPDNFQSRRPNTSFCFLDIRSPGLGDTAMYLCATSRDPEGSVYDDSGNTIYFGEGSWLTVV.

This sequence joins TRBV7-9 and TRBJ2-7, with D perhaps assigned TRBD1 or TRBD2 (5 bases each). The CDR3 has 15 amino acids. V dropped 4 bases and J dropped 0 bases, with 13 bases sitting between them. CDR1 SEHNR and CDR2 FQNEAQ come from the germline V gene (reference sequence). The CDR3 DNA follows: TGTGCCAGCAGCTCGGGACGGAGCAGCTCCTACGAGCAGTACTTC. Translation: CASSSGRSSSYEQYF.

The V and J genes are TRBV7-6 and TRBJ2-5; the match to TRBD2 covers 8 bases. V shed 1 base, J shed 3 bases, and the junction held 13 bases outside the gene matches. Germline V gene lookup returns CDR1 SGHVS and CDR2 FNYEAQ. The CDR3 is made up of 18 amino acids. CDR3 amino acids: CASSLGPSGPIREETQYF. For the CDR3, the DNA is TGTGCCAGCAGCTTAGGTCCTAGCGGGCCGATTAGGGAAGAGACCCAGTACTTC.

The chain has TRBV11-2 and TRBJ2-3; D remains unclear. The CDR3 has 16 amino acids. V lost 1 base and J 0 bases, leaving 11 bases between the germline ends. Germline lookup yields CDR1 SGHAT and CDR2 FQNNGV. CDR3 sequence reads: CASSLVVRSSTDTQYF. CDR3 coding DNA: TGTGCCAGCAGCTTAGTTGTGAGGTCTAGCACAGATACGCAGTATTTT.

This rearrangement joins TRBV7-9 to TRBJ1-2; D remains unclear. The CDR3 consists of 14 residues. V lost 6 bases and J 4 bases, leaving 15 bases between the germline ends. The germline gives CDR1 SEHNR, CDR2 FQNEAQ (reference sequence). CDR3 in DNA: TGTGCCAGCAGGGGCGGGCCCACGGGCTATGGCTACACCTTC. It translates to CASRGGPTGYGYTF.

The chain is built from TRBV6-5 and TRBJ1-1; TRBD1 is a possible D gene (6 bases). Germline V lookup: CDR1 MNHEY, CDR2 SVGAGI. With 8 bases removed from V and 2 bases from J, the gap between germline ends came to 12 bases. The CDR3 length is 13 residues. CDR3 DNA: TGTGCCAGCGCCTACAGGGTTAACACTGAAGCTTTCTTT. This codes for CASAYRVNTEAFF.

A word on this clone: The sample contains more than one DNA sequence encoding this CDR3. Here the CDR3 DNA reads TGTGCCAGCAGTTTATTAGGGACTAGCGGGCCTAGCACAGATACGCAGTATTTT. Translation: CASSLLGTSGPSTDTQYF. The chain combines TRBV27 with TRBJ2-3, with 12 bases fitting TRBD2. Trimming took 1 base from V and 0 from J; bases not matched to a gene: 5. Per the germline V gene, CDR1 is MNHEY and CDR2 is SMNVEV (reference sequence). This CDR3 comprises 18 residues.

DNA of the CDR3: TGTGCCAGCAGCTTGAAAAGTGCGGCAGACTACGAGCAGTACTTC. Protein sequence: CASSLKSAADYEQYF. V usage is TRBV5-4 and J usage is TRBJ2-7; D is uncertain. Trimming left V 1 base short and J 3 bases short, with 14 bases between. There are 15 residues in the CDR3. From germline, CDR1 is SGHNT and CDR2 YYREEE (reference sequence).

This clone was counted once. The chain links TRBV7-2 to TRBJ2-7; TRBD2 matches 13 bases. CDR1 is SGHTA, CDR2 FQGNSA, per germline. The length of the CDR3 is 18 residues. V lost 6 bases to trimming and J lost 3 bases; unmatched junction nucleotides: 14. The CDR3 DNA reads TGTGCCAGCAGTGATAGGACTAGCGGGGGTCCTTGGCTCTACGAGCAGTACTTC. This encodes CASSDRTSGGPWLYEQYF.

The chain carries TRBV11-2 and TRBJ2-1, with D possibly TRBD2 on 6 matching bases. The ends were cut back, 0 bases at V and 0 bases at J, with 15 bases in the middle. The CDR3 is 18 residues long. Germline CDR1 SGHAT, CDR2 FQNNGV. CDR3 loop: CASSLETLAPSSYNEQFF. CDR3 DNA sequence: TGTGCCAGCAGCTTAGAAACTCTAGCGCCGAGCTCCTACAATGAGCAGTTCTTC.

The chain has TRBV5-1 and TRBJ2-1; 7 bases fit TRBD2. Looked up from germline, CDR1 is SGHRS and CDR2 is YFSETQ. This CDR3 contains 15 residues. Germline trimming cut 0 bases from V and 4 bases from J; bases unmatched to any gene: 4. CDR3 amino acids: CASSLGAGKYNEQFF. In DNA form, the CDR3 reads TGCGCCAGCAGCTTGGGAGCGGGGAAATACAATGAGCAGTTCTTC.

The chain has TRBV28 and TRBJ2-3, with unresolved D. V was clipped by 5 bases and J by 5 bases, with 17 bases between them. There are 15 residues in the CDR3. The germline CDR1 and CDR2 sequences are MDHEN and SYDVKM. CDR3 DNA sequence: TGTGCCAGCAGTCCAAACTTCCACATGGAAGATACGCAGTATTTT. It specifies CASSPNFHMEDTQYF.

The J gene is TRBJ2-1, the V gene TRBV7-2, with a weak D call TRBD2 (5 bases). The CDR3 is 15 residues long. The V and J ends lost 3 bases and 4 bases respectively, with 13 bases between them. CDR1 SGHTA and CDR2 FQGNSA come from the germline V gene. In DNA, the CDR3 is TGTGCCAGCAGCTTTGGTCCTGGGGAGTACAATGAGCAGTTCTTC. Protein: CASSFGPGEYNEQFF.

The chain combines TRBV6-1 with TRBJ2-5; 10 bases are shared with TRBD1. CDR1 and CDR2 from the germline V gene are MNHNS and SASEGT. Germline trimming cut 4 bases from V and 0 bases from J; bases unmatched to any gene: 5. The CDR3 length is 16 residues. The CDR3 here is CASSVGQGSYQETQYF. The CDR3 region has the DNA TGTGCCAGCAGTGTGGGACAGGGGTCGTACCAAGAGACCCAGTACTTC.